Below, one T cell receptor (beta chain) is given with its context. In this CDR3 the conserved last residue, phenylalanine or tryptophan, is missing, so a read error is likely. The DNA is omitted, as the CDR3 cannot be located on it reliably, and the CDR3 follows TCRdb's listing. This sample was included in a study of identical twins. TCRdb re-called the 5' RACE reads with MiXCR, one entry per CDR3 protein. Of 1.5 million to 2 million distinct CDR3 sequences in the sample, around 33% were seen once. Ends included, the CDR3 has 15 residues. Germline loops: CDR1 DFQATT, CDR2 SNEGSKA (reference sequence).

The V gene is TRBV20-1, the J gene TRBJ2-1. Specimen: cord blood. This receptor was taken from a newborn girl in good health. The CDR3 loop is CSAYVGSSSYNEHQL.